The clone carrying this T cell receptor beta chain has just a few counts. Its antigen is undetermined. This specimen comes from a study of T cell repertoires in cytomegalovirus infection. In the study overall: Both CMV infection and a matching HLA type were indicated by public TCR beta signatures. Study-wide findings and caveats: Cumulative frequency of public TCR beta families picked out carriers of CMV plus the relevant HLA. The response measured ex vivo was dominated by TCR beta clonotypes (HLA-C-restricted and CMV-specific).

MiXCR was run by TCRdb on the reads, yielding one entry per CDR3 protein. The sample yields 200,000 to 300,000 distinct CDR3 sequences, around 15% seen once. Germline loops: CDR1 ENHRY, CDR2 SYGVKD. The V and J ends lost 11 bases and 6 bases respectively, with 20 bases between them. The CDR3 contains 13 residues. What was sequenced was PBMCs. The TCR sequence derives from a human donor in good health (CMV status not recorded). Some clones in this sample may be carry-over from other donors' samples. The V call is TRBV10-3, the J call TRBJ2-7, with a possible D match to TRBD2 (6 bases). The CDR3 DNA sequence: TGTGCCTCCCTAGCGATTAGCGGTCTCGAGCAGTACTTC. Its protein product is CASLAISGLEQYF.